Listed below are T cell receptor beta chains from one sample, sequenced in a study of neurological immune-mediated disorders. TCRdb re-called the 5' RACE reads through MiXCR, storing one row per CDR3 protein. Of approximately 89,000 distinct CDR3 sequences in the sample, roughly an eighth were seen once. The sample was PBMCs. These receptors all come from a female donor with HTLV-1-associated myelopathy (HAM/TSP). Both conserved end residues are part of each CDR3. Each record gives: J gene, clone size, V gene, D gene, CDR3 protein, CDR3 DNA. The D gene is left open where the match is weak. Some rows mark clone size as missing; the rest say once, few, many or name a class of expanded clone.

j_gene: TRBJ1-1
abundance: NA
v_gene: TRBV5-1
d_gene: NA
CDR3aa: CASSFSPGVNVEAFF
CDR3nt: TGCGCCAGCAGCTTCTCTCCAGGGGTAAATGTTGAAGCTTTCTTT

j_gene: TRBJ2-3
abundance: few
v_gene: TRBV7-9
d_gene: NA
CDR3aa: CASSSRQTSTDTQYF
CDR3nt: TGTGCCAGCAGCTCCAGACAGACTAGCACAGATACGCAGTATTTT

j_gene: TRBJ2-7
abundance: many
v_gene: TRBV5-1
d_gene: TRBD1
CDR3aa: CASSLADRGPYEQYF
CDR3nt: TGCGCCAGCAGCTTGGCGGACAGGGGGCCCTACGAGCAGTACTTC

j_gene: TRBJ2-3
abundance: many
v_gene: TRBV10-3
d_gene: TRBD2
CDR3aa: CAISEKLAGHTDTQYF
CDR3nt: TGTGCCATCAGTGAAAAACTAGCGGGTCACACAGATACGCAGTATTTT

j_gene: TRBJ2-3
abundance: few
v_gene: TRBV5-1
d_gene: TRBD1
CDR3aa: CASSLNRGRTDTQYF
CDR3nt: TGCGCCAGCAGCTTGAACAGGGGGCGAACAGATACGCAGTATTTT

j_gene: TRBJ2-7
abundance: many
v_gene: TRBV29-1
d_gene: TRBD1
CDR3aa: CSVEDRGRFEQYF
CDR3nt: TGCAGCGTTGAGGACAGGGGGCGTTTCGAGCAGTACTTC

j_gene: TRBJ2-7
abundance: many
v_gene: TRBV20-1
d_gene: NA
CDR3aa: CSARWLQEQYF
CDR3nt: TGCAGTGCTAGGTGGCTTCAAGAGCAGTACTTC

j_gene: TRBJ2-1
abundance: many
v_gene: TRBV3-1
d_gene: TRBD2
CDR3aa: CASSQDQRGSGEQFF
CDR3nt: TGTGCCAGCAGCCAAGACCAGCGGGGTTCGGGTGAGCAGTTCTTC

j_gene: TRBJ2-1
abundance: many
v_gene: TRBV7-2
d_gene: NA
CDR3aa: CASSLAGLNVNEQFF
CDR3nt: TGTGCCAGCAGCCTTGCCGGGTTAAATGTGAATGAGCAGTTCTTC

j_gene: TRBJ2-1
abundance: many
v_gene: TRBV9
d_gene: NA
CDR3aa: CASSAHSVQLEQFF
CDR3nt: TGTGCCAGCAGCGCACATTCGGTTCAGCTTGAGCAGTTCTTC

j_gene: TRBJ2-3
abundance: many
v_gene: TRBV15
d_gene: TRBD2
CDR3aa: CATSSGGLAADTQYF
CDR3nt: TGTGCTACCAGCAGCGGTGGACTAGCGGCCGATACGCAGTATTTT

j_gene: TRBJ2-1
abundance: few
v_gene: TRBV27
d_gene: TRBD2
CDR3aa: CASSFPSGGGPDEQFF
CDR3nt: TGTGCCAGCAGTTTTCCTAGCGGGGGGGGCCCGGATGAGCAGTTCTTC

j_gene: TRBJ1-4
abundance: NA
v_gene: TRBV5-5
d_gene: TRBD1
CDR3aa: CASSSDRGNSGKLFF
CDR3nt: TGTGCCAGCAGCAGCGACAGGGGGAATTCGGGAAAACTGTTTTTT

j_gene: TRBJ1-6
abundance: many
v_gene: TRBV20-1
d_gene: NA
CDR3aa: CSASRGAVSSPLHF
CDR3nt: TGCAGTGCTAGCCGGGGGGCTGTATCTTCACCCCTCCACTTT

j_gene: TRBJ1-1
abundance: many
v_gene: TRBV28
d_gene: NA
CDR3aa: CASSLGRMNTEAFF
CDR3nt: TGTGCCAGCAGTTTGGGAAGAATGAACACTGAAGCTTTCTTT

j_gene: TRBJ2-7
abundance: once
v_gene: TRBV29-1
d_gene: TRBD1
CDR3aa: CSVRQGVNEQYF
CDR3nt: TGCAGCGTTAGACAGGGGGTCAACGAGCAGTACTTT

j_gene: TRBJ2-3
abundance: many
v_gene: TRBV7-7
d_gene: NA
CDR3aa: CASSLIGGTDTQYF
CDR3nt: TGTGCCAGCAGCTTAATTGGGGGAACAGATACGCAGTATTTT

j_gene: TRBJ2-3
abundance: many
v_gene: TRBV28
d_gene: NA
CDR3aa: CASSFLSNPDTQYF
CDR3nt: TGTGCCAGCAGTTTTTTGTCAAACCCAGATACGCAGTATTTT

j_gene: TRBJ2-2
abundance: many
v_gene: TRBV20-1
d_gene: NA
CDR3aa: CSATGGHTGELFF
CDR3nt: TGCAGTGCTACAGGCGGCCACACCGGGGAGCTGTTTTTT

j_gene: TRBJ1-1
abundance: many
v_gene: TRBV11-2
d_gene: NA
CDR3aa: CASSFGSTEAFF
CDR3nt: TGTGCCAGCAGCTTTGGTAGCACTGAAGCTTTCTTT

j_gene: TRBJ1-6
abundance: NA
v_gene: TRBV20-1
d_gene: NA
CDR3aa: CSARKGGPNSPLHF
CDR3nt: TGCAGTGCTAGAAAGGGGGGACCTAATTCACCCCTCCACTTT

j_gene: TRBJ2-3
abundance: many
v_gene: TRBV4-2
d_gene: NA
CDR3aa: CASSPIGGRTDTQYF
CDR3nt: TGTGCCAGCAGCCCAATAGGGGGACGCACAGATACGCAGTATTTT

j_gene: TRBJ2-1
abundance: many
v_gene: TRBV20-1
d_gene: TRBD2
CDR3aa: CSARGLAGGPFF
CDR3nt: TGCAGTGCTAGAGGTCTAGCGGGGGGGCCGTTCTTC

j_gene: TRBJ1-2
abundance: many
v_gene: TRBV12-3/TRBV12-4
d_gene: NA
CDR3aa: CASSFRTTGYTF
CDR3nt: TGTGCCAGCAGTTTTCGGACGACTGGCTACACCTTC

j_gene: TRBJ1-2
abundance: many
v_gene: TRBV18
d_gene: NA
CDR3aa: CASSPLTENYGYTF
CDR3nt: TGTGCCAGCTCACCGCTTACAGAGAACTATGGCTACACCTTC

j_gene: TRBJ1-6
abundance: NA
v_gene: TRBV20-1
d_gene: TRBD1
CDR3aa: CSARVPGQGPNSPLHF
CDR3nt: TGCAGTGCTAGAGTCCCCGGACAGGGTCCCAATTCACCCCTCCACTTT

j_gene: TRBJ1-1
abundance: many
v_gene: TRBV6-4
d_gene: NA
CDR3aa: CASRTNRENTEAFF
CDR3nt: TGTGCCAGCAGGACCAACAGGGAGAACACTGAAGCTTTCTTT

j_gene: TRBJ1-1
abundance: few
v_gene: TRBV10-3
d_gene: NA
CDR3aa: CAIRVGTANTEAFF
CDR3nt: TGTGCCATCAGGGTCGGGACGGCGAACACTGAAGCTTTCTTT

j_gene: TRBJ1-6
abundance: NA
v_gene: TRBV5-1
d_gene: TRBD1
CDR3aa: CASSERQGGSPLHF
CDR3nt: TGCGCCAGCAGTGAAAGACAGGGGGGTTCACCCCTCCACTTT

j_gene: TRBJ2-3
abundance: many
v_gene: TRBV7-9
d_gene: NA
CDR3aa: CASRASGPDTQYF
CDR3nt: TGTGCCAGCAGAGCCTCTGGGCCAGATACGCAGTATTTT

j_gene: TRBJ1-5
abundance: NA
v_gene: TRBV5-5
d_gene: TRBD1
CDR3aa: CASSRDRGGGNQPQHF
CDR3nt: TGTGCCAGCAGCAGGGACAGGGGCGGAGGCAATCAGCCCCAGCATTTT

j_gene: TRBJ2-7
abundance: NA
v_gene: TRBV27
d_gene: NA
CDR3aa: CASSFGGFGVSSYEQYF
CDR3nt: TGTGCCAGCAGTTTTGGGGGGTTCGGGGTAAGCTCCTACGAGCAGTACTTC

j_gene: TRBJ2-7
abundance: many
v_gene: TRBV28
d_gene: TRBD1
CDR3aa: CASSPGDRDAYEQYF
CDR3nt: TGTGCCAGCAGTCCCGGGGACAGGGACGCCTACGAGCAGTACTTC

j_gene: TRBJ2-3
abundance: NA
v_gene: TRBV4-1
d_gene: NA
CDR3aa: CASSQGGARTDMQYF
CDR3nt: TGCGCCAGCAGCCAAGGAGGGGCCCGGACAGATATGCAGTATTTT

j_gene: TRBJ1-1
abundance: many
v_gene: TRBV5-1
d_gene: NA
CDR3aa: CASSLTGAETEAFF
CDR3nt: TGCGCCAGCAGCTTGACGGGGGCGGAGACTGAAGCTTTCTTT

j_gene: TRBJ2-6
abundance: many
v_gene: TRBV12-3/TRBV12-4
d_gene: NA
CDR3aa: CASSREGGWTFFSGANVLTF
CDR3nt: TGTGCCAGCAGCCGCGAGGGGGGTTGGACTTTTTTTTCTGGGGCCAACGTCCTGACTTTC

j_gene: TRBJ2-1
abundance: NA
v_gene: TRBV20-1
d_gene: NA
CDR3aa: CSAKYQASEQFF
CDR3nt: TGCAGTGCTAAGTATCAGGCTAGTGAGCAGTTCTTC

j_gene: TRBJ2-2
abundance: many
v_gene: TRBV4-1
d_gene: NA
CDR3aa: CASTDITLDSGELFF
CDR3nt: TGCGCCAGCACCGACATAACACTAGACTCCGGGGAGCTGTTTTTT

j_gene: TRBJ1-3
abundance: many
v_gene: TRBV9
d_gene: NA
CDR3aa: CASSNPTDSSGNTIYF
CDR3nt: TGTGCCAGCAGCAACCCGACAGATTCCTCTGGAAACACCATATATTTT

j_gene: TRBJ2-5
abundance: many
v_gene: TRBV12-3/TRBV12-4
d_gene: NA
CDR3aa: CASRGDGRVYF
CDR3nt: TGTGCCAGCAGGGGGGACGGACGAGTGTACTTC

j_gene: TRBJ1-2
abundance: many
v_gene: TRBV29-1
d_gene: NA
CDR3aa: CSVQTGANYGYTF
CDR3nt: TGCAGCGTTCAGACTGGAGCTAACTATGGCTACACCTTC

j_gene: TRBJ2-2
abundance: many
v_gene: TRBV20-1
d_gene: TRBD2
CDR3aa: CSARGLAGLNTGELFF
CDR3nt: TGCAGTGCTAGAGGACTAGCGGGGTTGAACACCGGGGAGCTGTTTTTT

j_gene: TRBJ1-2
abundance: many
v_gene: TRBV7-3
d_gene: TRBD1
CDR3aa: CASSFGQGASYTF
CDR3nt: TGTGCCAGCAGCTTCGGACAGGGGGCTAGCTACACCTTC

j_gene: TRBJ1-5
abundance: many
v_gene: TRBV6-5
d_gene: NA
CDR3aa: CASSYSIGNQPQHF
CDR3nt: TGTGCCAGCAGTTACTCGATCGGTAATCAGCCCCAGCATTTT

j_gene: TRBJ2-5
abundance: many
v_gene: TRBV2
d_gene: TRBD1
CDR3aa: CASSEVRTGGRETQYF
CDR3nt: TGTGCCAGCAGTGAAGTTAGGACAGGAGGCAGGGAGACCCAGTACTTC

j_gene: TRBJ1-5
abundance: many
v_gene: TRBV18
d_gene: NA
CDR3aa: CASSPTHRDQPQHF
CDR3nt: TGTGCCAGCTCACCTACCCACAGGGATCAGCCCCAGCATTTT

j_gene: TRBJ2-5
abundance: NA
v_gene: TRBV20-1
d_gene: TRBD2
CDR3aa: CSAEGLAVIREETQYF
CDR3nt: TGCAGTGCGGAAGGACTAGCGGTCATACGCGAAGAGACCCAGTACTTC

j_gene: TRBJ2-6
abundance: many
v_gene: TRBV5-1
d_gene: TRBD1
CDR3aa: CASSSGQAPAGANVLTF
CDR3nt: TGCGCCAGCAGCTCGGGACAGGCCCCCGCTGGGGCCAACGTCCTGACTTTC

j_gene: TRBJ2-7
abundance: many
v_gene: TRBV4-2
d_gene: TRBD1
CDR3aa: CASSQTEGGGRDYEQYF
CDR3nt: TGTGCCAGCAGCCAAACAGAAGGGGGCGGTAGGGACTACGAGCAGTACTTC

j_gene: TRBJ2-1
abundance: many
v_gene: TRBV7-9
d_gene: TRBD1
CDR3aa: CASLPDRDTEQFF
CDR3nt: TGTGCCAGCCTTCCGGACAGGGACACTGAGCAGTTCTTC

j_gene: TRBJ2-4
abundance: many
v_gene: TRBV3-1
d_gene: TRBD1
CDR3aa: CASSRQGADKNIQYF
CDR3nt: TGTGCCAGCAGCCGACAGGGGGCGGACAAAAACATTCAGTACTTC

j_gene: TRBJ2-7
abundance: many
v_gene: TRBV7-2
d_gene: NA
CDR3aa: CASSQQPFMGYEQYF
CDR3nt: TGTGCCAGCAGCCAACAGCCGTTCATGGGCTACGAGCAGTACTTC